This TCR beta chain emerged from a study of T cell changes during pregnancy in multiple sclerosis. With 6 bases removed from V and 5 bases from J, the gap between germline ends came to 16 bases. CDR3 length: 14 amino acids. Germline lookup yields CDR1 SGHDN and CDR2 FVKESK. Clones were read by immunoSEQ multiplex PCR, and TCRdb kept only the in-frame ones, dropping some. The sample includes roughly 38,000 clones, about 92% of them seen just once. The clonotype was recovered from a female donor with multiple sclerosis, enrolled in a pregnancy study. V usage is TRBV14 and J usage is TRBJ2-5, with D unresolved. Sequences were derived from CD4+ T cells from peripheral blood mononuclear cells, sampled in the third trimester of pregnancy. The CDR3 protein is CASSRLTTRETQYF. CDR3 DNA sequence: TGTGCCAGCAGTAGGCTAACTACGAGGGAGACCCAGTACTTC.